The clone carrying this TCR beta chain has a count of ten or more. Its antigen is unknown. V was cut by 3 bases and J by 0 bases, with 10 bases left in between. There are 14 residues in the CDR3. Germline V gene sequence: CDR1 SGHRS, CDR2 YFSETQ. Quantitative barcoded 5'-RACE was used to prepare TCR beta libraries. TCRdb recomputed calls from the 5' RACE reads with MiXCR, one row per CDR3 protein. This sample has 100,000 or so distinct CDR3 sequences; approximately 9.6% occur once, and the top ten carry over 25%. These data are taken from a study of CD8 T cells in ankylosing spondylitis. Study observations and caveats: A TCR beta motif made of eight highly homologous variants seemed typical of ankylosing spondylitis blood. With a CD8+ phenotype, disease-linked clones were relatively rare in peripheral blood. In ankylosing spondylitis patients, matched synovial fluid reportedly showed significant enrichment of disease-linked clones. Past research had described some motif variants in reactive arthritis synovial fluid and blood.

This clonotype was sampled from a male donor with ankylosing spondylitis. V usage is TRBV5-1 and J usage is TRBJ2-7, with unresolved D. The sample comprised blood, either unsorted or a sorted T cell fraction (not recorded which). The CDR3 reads CASSSAGSSYEQYF. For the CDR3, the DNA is TGCGCCAGCAGCTCGGCAGGAAGCTCCTACGAGCAGTACTTC.